This T cell receptor beta chain was profiled in a study of monozygotic twins with inflammatory bowel disease. Germline CDR1 and CDR2: KGHSH and LQKENI. The CDR3 runs 13 residues. cDNA for each sample came from eight separate reactions. TCRdb reprocessed the 5' RACE reads and keeps a single row for each CDR3 protein, giving no DNA. The sample shows some 210,000 distinct CDR3 sequences, and 1.5% to 2% sits with its ten largest clones. This chain links TRBV18 with TRBJ2-7; TCRdb gives TRBD1 as the D gene, but with no DNA this cannot be confirmed. The sequence derives from a human donor with ulcerative colitis or Crohn's disease, or a healthy co-twin of an affected twin (not recorded which). The specimen sequenced was blood. The CDR3: CASSSTGGNEQYF.